Listed below are T cell receptor beta chains from one sample, sequenced in a study of blood T cell repertoires in COVID-19. Sequencing was performed with immunoSEQ multiplex PCR; in TCRdb, only in-frame clones are kept and a portion is missing. This sample has around 81,000 clones, with around 80% found just once. Sequenced sample: peripheral blood. The receptors originated from a human donor in a cohort sampled during active COVID-19. Both conserved end residues are part of each CDR3. The D gene is left open where the match is weak. The listing skips clone size in some rows; elsewhere it reads once, few, many or a size class.

D: TRBD2; J: TRBJ2-1; V: TRBV7-7; size: .; CDR3: CASSLSGANEQFF
D: TRBD1; J: TRBJ1-1; V: TRBV5-5; size: .; CDR3: CASRWDRSVTEAFF
D: .; J: TRBJ1-1; V: TRBV18; size: .; CDR3: CASSPDDSPNTEAFF
D: TRBD1; J: TRBJ1-2; V: TRBV9; size: .; CDR3: CASSVKDRGPNYGYTF
D: .; J: TRBJ2-7; V: TRBV5-6; size: .; CDR3: CASSLGSQGIRYEQYF
D: .; J: TRBJ2-6; V: TRBV2; size: once; CDR3: CASSEAGAYDSGANVLTF
D: .; J: TRBJ2-7; V: TRBV12-3/TRBV12-4; size: .; CDR3: CASSRVFYEQYF
D: .; J: TRBJ2-7; V: TRBV2; size: .; CDR3: CASSEVGRQYF
D: .; J: TRBJ2-2; V: TRBV20-1; size: .; CDR3: CSRRVAGELFF
D: TRBD1; J: TRBJ2-7; V: TRBV6-5; size: .; CDR3: CASSRTGVAEQYF
D: .; J: TRBJ1-5; V: TRBV3-1/TRBV3-2; size: .; CDR3: CASSQLAESNQPQHF
D: .; J: TRBJ1-5; V: TRBV15; size: .; CDR3: CATSRDLGHQSNQPQHF
D: .; J: TRBJ1-6; V: TRBV30; size: .; CDR3: CAWSVSLSAPLHF
D: .; J: TRBJ1-6; V: TRBV7-9; size: once; CDR3: CASSNGPTQRGRNSPLHF
D: TRBD1; J: TRBJ2-7; V: TRBV5-1; size: .; CDR3: CASRDRDRASYEQYF
D: TRBD1; J: TRBJ1-4; V: TRBV19; size: .; CDR3: CASGDRAGEKLFF
D: TRBD1; J: TRBJ1-1; V: TRBV7-2; size: .; CDR3: CASSLVQGRTEAFF
D: .; J: TRBJ2-7; V: TRBV5-4; size: .; CDR3: CASSLNSGNYEQYF
D: TRBD1; J: TRBJ2-6; V: TRBV5-1; size: .; CDR3: CASSKTGGAASGANVLTF
D: TRBD1; J: TRBJ1-4; V: TRBV5-1; size: .; CDR3: CASTRGLNEKLFF
D: .; J: TRBJ2-1; V: TRBV5-6; size: .; CDR3: CASSSGGLPNEQFF
D: .; J: TRBJ1-1; V: TRBV5-1; size: .; CDR3: CASSSTGLNTEAFF
D: .; J: TRBJ1-3; V: TRBV5-4; size: once; CDR3: CASSPRGGSSGNTIYF
D: .; J: TRBJ2-5; V: TRBV19; size: once; CDR3: CASSIDLGLDVTQYF
D: TRBD1; J: TRBJ1-5; V: TRBV7-6; size: .; CDR3: CASSPTGQGVGNQPQHF
D: TRBD1; J: TRBJ2-5; V: TRBV3-1/TRBV3-2; size: .; CDR3: CASSGPGGTKTQYF
D: .; J: TRBJ1-1; V: TRBV5-8; size: once; CDR3: CASSLKQGFDLVEAFF
D: TRBD1; J: TRBJ2-7; V: TRBV5-1; size: .; CDR3: CASSLGGGLDEQYF
D: .; J: TRBJ1-1; V: TRBV6-2/TRBV6-3; size: .; CDR3: CASSSLLQGSGTEAFF
D: TRBD1; J: TRBJ2-7; V: TRBV7-8; size: .; CDR3: CASSIPGQDYEQYF